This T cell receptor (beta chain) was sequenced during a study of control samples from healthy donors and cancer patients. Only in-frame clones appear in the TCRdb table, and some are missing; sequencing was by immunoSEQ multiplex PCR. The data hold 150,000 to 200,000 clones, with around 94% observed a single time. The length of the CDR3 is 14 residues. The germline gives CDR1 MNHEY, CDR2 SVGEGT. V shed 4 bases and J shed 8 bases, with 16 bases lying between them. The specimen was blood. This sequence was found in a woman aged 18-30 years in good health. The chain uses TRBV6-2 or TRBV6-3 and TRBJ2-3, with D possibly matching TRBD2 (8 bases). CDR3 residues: CASSSGLAGGTQYF. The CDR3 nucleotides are TGTGCCAGCAGTTCCGGACTAGCAGGGGGTACGCAGTATTTT.